Listed here are 19 T cell receptor beta chains from one sample, sequenced in a study of blood T cell repertoires in COVID-19. Only in-frame clones appear in the TCRdb table, and some are missing; sequencing was by immunoSEQ multiplex PCR. The profile shows tens of thousands of clones, 90% of them singletons. Sequences were obtained from peripheral blood. These receptors were taken from a man aged 55 to 69 with acute or convalescent COVID-19.

The V and J genes are TRBV30 and TRBJ2-2; 7 nucleotides match TRBD1. This CDR3 contains 13 residues. The J segment lost 12 bases and the V segment lost 2 bases, leaving 9 bases of the junction unmatched. Germline values: CDR1 GTSNPN, CDR2 SVGIG (reference sequence). The CDR3 DNA reads TGTGCCTGGAGTACAGGGGCCCAGGGCAAGCTGTTTTTT. Its translation: CAWSTGAQGKLFF.

The sample holds a few counts of this clone. The same CDR3 can be traced to other DNA sequences in this sample. The chain uses TRBV19 and TRBJ1-3, with D possibly TRBD1 on 6 matching bases. Trimming removed 6 bases at V and 0 bases at J, with 12 bases between. The CDR3 contains 15 residues. CDR1 is LNHDA, CDR2 SQIVND, per germline (reference sequence). The CDR3 nucleotides are TGTGCCAGTAGGAGACAGGCCTTCTCTGGAAACACCATATATTTT. Translating gives CASRRQAFSGNTIYF.

The sample holds a few counts of this clone. This sequence joins TRBV6-5 and TRBJ1-1; D may be TRBD1 (6 bases). The V gene lost 4 bases and the J gene lost 11 bases, with 11 bases spanning the gap. This CDR3 spans 11 amino acids. The germline CDR1 and CDR2 sequences are MNHEY and SVGAGI. The CDR3 sequence: CASSLTGKAFF. As DNA, the CDR3 is TGTGCCAGCAGTTTGACAGGAAAGGCTTTCTTT.

This clone has a single count. The gene calls are TRBV5-4 and TRBJ1-1; no clear D. V was cut by 1 base and J by 6 bases, with 7 bases left in between. Germline CDR1 is SGHNT and CDR2 is YYREEE (reference sequence). This CDR3 is 12 amino acids long. CDR3 sequence (DNA): TGTGCCAGCAGCTTGTACGGTGCTGAAGCTTTCTTT. Translation gives CASSLYGAEAFF.

The CDR3 here is CSAGARYEQYF. The CDR3 nucleotides read TGCAGTGCTGGGGCGAGGTACGAGCAGTACTTC. The chain couples TRBV20-1 to TRBJ2-7; D possibly corresponds to TRBD1 (5 bases). V was clipped by 5 bases and J by 4 bases, with 9 bases between them. The CDR3 extends over 11 amino acids. From germline, CDR1 is DFQATT and CDR2 SNEGSKA (reference sequence).

The chain has TRBV5-1 and TRBJ2-7, with a tentative D call TRBD1 (6 bases). Trimming took off 5 bases at V and 3 bases at J, with 12 bases between the two ends. Germline CDR1 reads SGHRS; CDR2 reads YFSETQ. The CDR3 consists of 13 residues. CDR3 amino acids: CASRRTGFYEQYF. The DNA of the CDR3 is TGCGCCAGCAGGCGTACAGGGTTCTACGAGCAGTACTTC.

The genes are TRBV11-2 and TRBJ1-3; TRBD1 is a possible D gene (5 bases). Trimming removed 1 base at V and 0 bases at J, with 13 bases between. The germline CDR1 and CDR2 sequences are SGHAT and FQNNGV. The length of the CDR3 is 17 residues. This CDR3 reads CASSLGSTGLSGNTIYF. The CDR3 nucleotides are TGTGCCAGCAGCTTAGGTTCAACAGGTCTCTCTGGAAACACCATATATTTT.

The chain is built from TRBV27 and TRBJ2-7, with 9 bases aligning to TRBD1. The germline V gene has CDR1 MNHEY and CDR2 SMNVEV (reference sequence). The CDR3 sequence is 15 residues long. V trimming: 3 bases; J trimming: 4 bases; junction bases outside the gene matches: 7. The CDR3 spells CASSFNRDRAYEQYF. DNA of the CDR3: TGTGCCAGCAGTTTTAACCGGGACAGGGCATACGAGCAGTACTTC.

The V and J genes are TRBV10-3 and TRBJ2-6; 9 bases match TRBD1. The CDR3 is 17 residues long. V lost 2 bases, J lost 4 bases, and 6 bases stayed unmatched. CDR1 ENHRY and CDR2 SYGVKD come from the germline V gene. For the CDR3, the DNA is TGTGCCATCAGTGAGAATACAGGGGGCAGAGGGGCCAACGTCCTGACTTTC. Translating it yields CAISENTGGRGANVLTF.

The chain combines TRBV12-3 or TRBV12-4 with TRBJ1-1; D gene unclear. The CDR3 length is 13 residues. V lost 5 bases and J lost 8, with 15 bases in between. The CDR3 sequence: CASSPVARIEAFF. CDR3 nucleotides: TGTGCCAGCAGTCCCGTTGCGCGGATAGAAGCTTTCTTT.

The J gene is TRBJ2-7, the V gene TRBV7-9; 10 bases are a match to TRBD1. Germline CDR1 reads SEHNR; CDR2 reads FQNEAQ (reference sequence). Losses at the gene ends were 5 bases for V and 6 bases for J; bases not matched to a gene: 7. This CDR3 spans 14 amino acids. The CDR3 bases are TGTGCCAGCAGCACCAGACAGGGGGCATTCGAGCAGTACTTC. It codes for CASSTRQGAFEQYF.

This clone was found a few times. The chain couples TRBV14 to TRBJ1-2; 7 bases are a match to TRBD1. Per germline, CDR1 SGHDN and CDR2 FVKESK. V gave up 4 bases and J gave up 8 bases; unmatched junction bases: 13. CDR3 length: 15 amino acids. CDR3 in DNA: TGTGCCAGCAGCCCCCGAGCGACAGGGTCGGGCGGCTACACCTTC. This codes for CASSPRATGSGGYTF. Full variable domain (rest looked up from reference TRBV14 and TRBJ1-2): EAGVTQFPSHSVIEKGQTVTLRCDPISGHDNLYWYRRVMGKEIKFLLHFVKESKQDESGMPNNRFLAERTGGTYSTLKVQPAELEDSGVYFCASSPRATGSGGYTFGSGTRLTVV.

J is TRBJ1-1 and V is TRBV18; no reliable D call. The CDR3 has 12 amino acids. V shed 6 bases and J shed 5 bases, with 10 bases lying between them. Germline CDR1 and CDR2: KGHSH and LQKENI. The CDR3 loop reads CASSLSGTEAFF. CDR3 in DNA: TGTGCCAGCTCCCTTTCCGGGACTGAAGCTTTCTTT.

The rearrangement uses TRBV6-6 and TRBJ1-1; TRBD1 might be the D (5 bases). The CDR3 runs to 14 residues. In germline, CDR1 is MNHNY, CDR2 SVGAGI (reference sequence). V was cut by 5 bases and J by 4 bases, with 14 bases left in between. CDR3 region: CASSRGLRPTEAFF. CDR3 in DNA: TGTGCCAGCAGTCGGGGACTCCGACCCACTGAAGCTTTCTTT.

The V gene is TRBV19, the J gene TRBJ2-3; TRBD1 matches at 8 bases. The germline V gene has CDR1 LNHDA and CDR2 SQIVND (reference sequence). The trim removed 11 bases at V and 9 bases at J, leaving 7 bases unmatched. This CDR3 region has 11 residues. The CDR3 is CAARQGITQYF. The CDR3 DNA sequence: TGTGCCGCTCGACAGGGGATAACGCAGTATTTT. Based on the CDR3 plus reference TRBV19 and TRBJ2-3, the full variable domain is DGGITQSPKYLFRKEGQNVTLSCEQNLNHDAMYWYRQDPGQGLRLIYYSQIVNDFQKGDIAEGYSVSREKKESFPLTVTSAQKNPTAFYLCAARQGITQYFGPGTRLTVL.

The gene calls are TRBV24-1 and TRBJ2-3, with D uncertain. In germline, CDR1 is KGHDR, CDR2 SFDVKD. CDR3 length equals 14 residues. V lost 4 bases and J lost 2, with 9 bases in between. CDR3 sequence: CATSDPVITDTQYF. In DNA, the CDR3 is TGTGCCACCAGTGACCCGGTAATCACAGATACGCAGTATTTT.

The CDR3 loop reads CASSLRTGMYTEAFF. In nucleotides, the CDR3 is TGTGCCAGCAGCTTACGGACAGGGATGTACACTGAAGCTTTCTTT. The V and J genes are TRBV5-6 and TRBJ1-1; 8 nucleotides align to TRBD1. The ends lost 2 bases at V and 3 bases at J; junction bases unmatched: 6. Germline values: CDR1 SGHDT, CDR2 YYEEEE. The CDR3 consists of 15 residues.

This chain connects TRBV10-3 to TRBJ2-2; 9 bases are a match to TRBD1. The germline V gene encodes CDR1 ENHRY and CDR2 SYGVKD. The CDR3 loop spans 18 amino acids. V lost 2 bases and J lost 2; bases outside the gene matches: 9. The CDR3 coding sequence is TGTGCCATCAGTGAGACAAAGAGGGGACAGGGAAACACCGGGGAGCTGTTTTTT. Translated: CAISETKRGQGNTGELFF.

The rearrangement links TRBV4-1 to TRBJ2-6; the D is unclear. Germline V gene data show CDR1 as MGHRA and CDR2 as YSYEKL. This CDR3 is built from 20 residues. Trimming took off 7 bases at V and 1 base at J, with 26 bases between the two ends. In DNA, the CDR3 is TGCGCCAGCACACCTATTTACACACAGCTTATCTTTTCTGGGGCCAACGTCCTGACTTTC. This translates into CASTPIYTQLIFSGANVLTF.